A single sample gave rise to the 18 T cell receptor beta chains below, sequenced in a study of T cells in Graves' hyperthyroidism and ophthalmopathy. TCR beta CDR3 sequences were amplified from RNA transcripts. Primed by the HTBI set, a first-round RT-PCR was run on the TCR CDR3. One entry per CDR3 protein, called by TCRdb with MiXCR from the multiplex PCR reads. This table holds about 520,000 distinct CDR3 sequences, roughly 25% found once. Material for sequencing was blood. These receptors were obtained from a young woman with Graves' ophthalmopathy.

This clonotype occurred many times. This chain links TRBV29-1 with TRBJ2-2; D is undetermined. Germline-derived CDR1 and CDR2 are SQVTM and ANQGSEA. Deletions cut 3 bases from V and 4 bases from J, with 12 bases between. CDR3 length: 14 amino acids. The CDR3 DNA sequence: TGCAGCGTTGAGGAGCAGGAGAGCACCGGGGAGCTGTTTTTT. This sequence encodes CSVEEQESTGELFF.

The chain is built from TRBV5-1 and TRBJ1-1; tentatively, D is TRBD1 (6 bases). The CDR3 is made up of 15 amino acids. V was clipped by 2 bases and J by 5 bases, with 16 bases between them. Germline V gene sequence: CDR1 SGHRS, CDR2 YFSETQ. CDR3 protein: CASSFSLSRGTEAFF. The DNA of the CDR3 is TGCGCCAGCAGCTTCTCTCTATCAAGGGGGACTGAAGCTTTCTTT.

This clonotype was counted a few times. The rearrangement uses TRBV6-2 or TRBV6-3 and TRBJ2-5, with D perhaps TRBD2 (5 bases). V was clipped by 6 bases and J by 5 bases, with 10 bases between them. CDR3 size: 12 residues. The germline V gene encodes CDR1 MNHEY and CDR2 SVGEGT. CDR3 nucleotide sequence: TGTGCCAGCAGCGAGGAGCGGGAGACCCAGTACTTC. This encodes CASSEERETQYF.

The CDR3 DNA is TGTGCCAGCAGGGGGACTAGCGGACGCACCGGGGAGCTGTTTTTT. Translating it yields CASRGTSGRTGELFF. The chain uses TRBV7-9 and TRBJ2-2; 11 nucleotides agree with TRBD2. The ends lost 6 bases at V and 4 bases at J; junction bases unmatched: 4. Germline V gene lookup returns CDR1 SEHNR and CDR2 FQNEAQ (reference sequence). The CDR3 runs to 15 residues.

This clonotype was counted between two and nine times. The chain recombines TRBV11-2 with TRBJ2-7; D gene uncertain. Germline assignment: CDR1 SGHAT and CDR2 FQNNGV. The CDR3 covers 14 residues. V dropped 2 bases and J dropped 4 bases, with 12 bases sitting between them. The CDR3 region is CASSLITSYYEQYF. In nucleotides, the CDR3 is TGTGCCAGCAGCTTAATCACCAGCTATTACGAGCAGTACTTC.

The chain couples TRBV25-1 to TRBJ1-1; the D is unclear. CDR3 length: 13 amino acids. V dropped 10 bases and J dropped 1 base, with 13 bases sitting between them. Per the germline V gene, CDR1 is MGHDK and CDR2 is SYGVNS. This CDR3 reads CATHLDPNTEAFF. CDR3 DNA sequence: TGTGCCACCCACCTGGATCCGAACACTGAAGCTTTCTTT.

This CDR3 is CASSDLSTGSVYGYTF. The CDR3 bases are TGTGCCAGCAGTGATCTGTCGACAGGGTCTGTCTATGGCTACACCTTC. The rearrangement links TRBV25-1 to TRBJ1-2; 7 bases are a match to TRBD1. The CDR3 consists of 16 residues. Germline CDR1 and CDR2: MGHDK and SYGVNS. V trimming: 3 bases; J trimming: 4 bases; junction bases outside the gene matches: 11.

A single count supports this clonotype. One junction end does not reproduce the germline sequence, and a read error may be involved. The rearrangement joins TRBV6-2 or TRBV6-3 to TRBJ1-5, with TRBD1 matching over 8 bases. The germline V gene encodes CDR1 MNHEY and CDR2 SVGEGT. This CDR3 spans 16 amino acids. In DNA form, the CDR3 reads TGTGCCAGCGGTCCGAGGACAGGGCTAGTACGGCAGCCTCAGCATTTT. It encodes CASGPRTGLVRQPQHF.

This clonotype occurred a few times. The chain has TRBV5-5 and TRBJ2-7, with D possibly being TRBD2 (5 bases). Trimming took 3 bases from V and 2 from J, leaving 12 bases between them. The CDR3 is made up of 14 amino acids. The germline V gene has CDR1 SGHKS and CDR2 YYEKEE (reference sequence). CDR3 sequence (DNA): TGTGCCAGCAGCTCCCGACGGGATACCTACGAGCAGTACTTC. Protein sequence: CASSSRRDTYEQYF.

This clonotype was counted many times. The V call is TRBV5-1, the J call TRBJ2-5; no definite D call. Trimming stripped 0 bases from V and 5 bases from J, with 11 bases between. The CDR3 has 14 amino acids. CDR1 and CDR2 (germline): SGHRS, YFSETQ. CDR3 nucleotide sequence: TGCGCCAGCAGCTTGGGAGTCTTGGGCGAGACCCAGTACTTC. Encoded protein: CASSLGVLGETQYF.

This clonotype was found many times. The CDR3 region is CASSYSPPGQDSYEQYF. CDR3 in DNA: TGTGCCAGCAGTTACTCTCCCCCGGGACAGGATTCCTACGAGCAGTACTTC. The rearrangement joins TRBV6-5 to TRBJ2-7; TRBD1 aligns across 8 bases. There are 17 residues in the CDR3. V lost 0 bases to trimming and J lost 1 base; unmatched junction nucleotides: 8. CDR1 is MNHEY, CDR2 SVGAGI, per germline.

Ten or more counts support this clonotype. CDR3: CASTPGATGQQETQYF. Written as DNA, the CDR3 is TGTGCCAGCACCCCCGGGGCGACAGGGCAACAAGAGACCCAGTACTTC. The gene calls are TRBV6-2 or TRBV6-3 and TRBJ2-5; TRBD1 aligns across 7 bases. Trimming at V came to 7 bases and at J to 2 bases, leaving 13 bases not matched to a gene. Germline values: CDR1 MNHEY, CDR2 SVGEGT. The length of the CDR3 is 16 residues.

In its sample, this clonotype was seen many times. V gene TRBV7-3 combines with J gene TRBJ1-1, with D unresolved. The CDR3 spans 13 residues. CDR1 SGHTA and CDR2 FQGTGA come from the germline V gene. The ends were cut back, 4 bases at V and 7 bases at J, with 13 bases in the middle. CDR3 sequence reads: CASSSRPQSEAFF. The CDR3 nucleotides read TGTGCCAGCAGCTCCCGCCCACAGAGTGAAGCTTTCTTT.

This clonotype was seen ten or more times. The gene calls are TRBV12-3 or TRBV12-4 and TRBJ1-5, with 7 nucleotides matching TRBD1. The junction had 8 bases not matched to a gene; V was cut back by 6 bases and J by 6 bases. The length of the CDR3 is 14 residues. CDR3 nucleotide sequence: TGTGCCAGCAGCTTGACAGGGTTACGTCAGCCCCAGCATTTT. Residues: CASSLTGLRQPQHF.

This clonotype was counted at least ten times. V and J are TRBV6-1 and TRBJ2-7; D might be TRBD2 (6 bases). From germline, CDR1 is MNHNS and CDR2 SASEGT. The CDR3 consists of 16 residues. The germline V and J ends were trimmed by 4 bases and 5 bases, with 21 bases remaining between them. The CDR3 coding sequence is TGTGCCAGCAGTGTCGCCGGGACTGTCATTCTGGACGAGCAGTACTTC. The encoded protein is CASSVAGTVILDEQYF.

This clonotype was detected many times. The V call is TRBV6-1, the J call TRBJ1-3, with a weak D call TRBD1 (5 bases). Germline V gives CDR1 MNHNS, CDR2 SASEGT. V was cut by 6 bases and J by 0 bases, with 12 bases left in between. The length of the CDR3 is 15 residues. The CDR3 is CASSEGLASGNTIYF. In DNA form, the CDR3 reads TGTGCCAGCAGCGAGGGACTCGCCTCTGGAAACACCATATATTTT.

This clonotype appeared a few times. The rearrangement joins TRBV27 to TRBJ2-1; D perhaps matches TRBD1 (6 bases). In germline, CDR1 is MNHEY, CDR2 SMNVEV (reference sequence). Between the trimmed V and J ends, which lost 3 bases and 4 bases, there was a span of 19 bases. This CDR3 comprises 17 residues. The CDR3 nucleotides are TGTGCCAGCAGTTTGGCACCCCCGGGACACCCTTACAATGAGCAGTTCTTC. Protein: CASSLAPPGHPYNEQFF.

The CDR3 sequence is CASTDGSSYEQYF. The CDR3, as DNA: TGTGCCAGCACGGACGGTAGCTCCTACGAGCAGTACTTC. The V and J genes are TRBV6-1 and TRBJ2-7; D unresolved. Germline V gene lookup returns CDR1 MNHNS and CDR2 SASEGT. Trimming stripped 7 bases from V and 0 bases from J, with 10 bases between. The CDR3 runs to 13 residues.